These 27 T cell receptor beta chains share one sample of origin, sequenced in a study of blood T cell repertoires in COVID-19. Assay: immunoSEQ multiplex PCR; the TCRdb copy retains only in-frame clones and omits some. The data show 300,000 to 350,000 clones, 90% seen once. Sequenced material: PBMCs or T cells enriched from blood (not recorded which). These receptors were obtained from a young woman who had been exposed to COVID-19.

The chain links TRBV4-3 to TRBJ2-2; TRBD2 aligns across 7 bases. Germline V CDR1 and CDR2: LGHNA, YSLEER. V dropped 4 bases and J dropped 6; count of bases not matched to a gene: 17. The CDR3 is 18 residues long. In DNA form, the CDR3 reads TGCGCCAGCAGCCCCGCACCCCCGACTTGGGAGGGTTCCGGGGAGCTGTTTTTT. Translated, it gives CASSPAPPTWEGSGELFF.

The chain recombines TRBV6-2 or TRBV6-3 with TRBJ2-7; D perhaps matches TRBD2 (5 bases). Germline CDR1 reads MNHEY; CDR2 reads SVGEGT. V was trimmed by 5 bases and J by 4 bases, leaving 21 bases between them. The CDR3 runs 16 residues. CDR3 DNA sequence: TGTGCCAGCAGTACCCTGGCTTCAACGGGGTATTACGAGCAGTACTTC. It codes for CASSTLASTGYYEQYF.

The CDR3 sequence is CASSQGHSNQPQHF. The CDR3 DNA follows: TGCGCCAGCAGCCAAGGACACAGCAATCAGCCCCAGCATTTT. The J gene is TRBJ1-5, the V gene TRBV4-1; no clear D gene. V was trimmed by 1 base and J by 1 base, leaving 5 bases between them. Germline-derived CDR1 and CDR2 are MGHRA and YSYEKL. The CDR3 is made up of 14 amino acids.

This clone occurred once. The chain has TRBV19 and TRBJ2-5; D is perhaps TRBD2 (6 bases). The CDR3 spans 16 residues. Looked up from germline, CDR1 is LNHDA and CDR2 is SQIVND (reference sequence). Trimming took off 1 base at V and 5 bases at J, with 17 bases between the two ends. CDR3 nucleotide sequence: TGTGCCAGTAGTATAGTGGGCCTCACGGGGGTGGAGACCCAGTACTTC. Amino acid sequence: CASSIVGLTGVETQYF.

The rearrangement uses TRBV5-4 and TRBJ1-4; TRBD1 might be the D (6 bases). Trimming pared 2 bases from V and 5 bases from J, leaving 10 bases between. The CDR3 runs to 14 residues. CDR1 SGHNT and CDR2 YYREEE come from the germline V gene (reference sequence). Here the CDR3 reads CASSLQGANEKLFF. In DNA, the CDR3 is TGTGCCAGCAGCTTACAGGGCGCAAATGAAAAACTGTTTTTT.

This clone was counted once. The gene calls are TRBV3-1 (or the pseudogene TRBV3-2) and TRBJ2-2; 12 bases match TRBD2. V lost 5 bases to trimming and J lost 3 bases; unmatched junction nucleotides: 13. The CDR3 runs 19 residues. CDR1 is LGHDT and CDR2 is YNNKEL in the germline V gene (reference sequence). The CDR3 bases are TGTGCCAGCAGCTTCCGAGCGACTAGACTAGCGGGGGACACCGGGGAGCTGTTTTTT. Its translation: CASSFRATRLAGDTGELFF.

The gene calls are TRBV19 and TRBJ2-1; D is possibly TRBD1 (5 bases). Germline V gene lookup returns CDR1 LNHDA and CDR2 SQIVND (reference sequence). V dropped 6 bases and J dropped 4 bases, with 16 bases sitting between them. The CDR3 totals 15 residues. The CDR3 bases are TGTGCCAGTAGGGACGGTGGGAAGGGGTACAATGAGCAGTTCTTC. The encoded protein is CASRDGGKGYNEQFF.

The genes are TRBV5-1 and TRBJ2-3; a weak D match, TRBD1 (6 bases). Trimming shortened V by 4 bases and J by 1 base, and 19 bases separated the two germline ends. CDR1 and CDR2 (germline): SGHRS, YFSETQ. The CDR3 spans 17 residues. The DNA for the CDR3 is TGCGCCAGCAGCCCACCAGCAGGGGATTTGGGCACAGATACGCAGTATTTT. Its protein product is CASSPPAGDLGTDTQYF.

This clone was recorded a few times. V and J are TRBV5-1 and TRBJ1-5; the D is unclear. The V end was cut by 0 bases, the J end by 0 bases, with 4 bases between. This CDR3 comprises 14 residues. The germline V gene encodes CDR1 SGHRS and CDR2 YFSETQ. The CDR3 region has the DNA TGCGCCAGCAGCTTGGGGGCTAGCAATCAGCCCCAGCATTTT. This encodes CASSLGASNQPQHF.

The rearrangement links TRBV11-2 to TRBJ2-7, with 9 bases lining up with TRBD1. The CDR3 has 17 residues. Germline V CDR1 and CDR2: SGHAT, FQNNGV. V lost 4 bases, J lost 2 bases, and 12 bases stayed unmatched. The CDR3, as DNA: TGTGCCAGCAGCTGGCGCGGCCTGGACAGGGGAGCCTACGAGCAGTACTTC. It specifies CASSWRGLDRGAYEQYF.

V is TRBV7-9 and J is TRBJ2-3, with 7 bases identical to TRBD2. The CDR3 is 17 residues long. The trim removed 2 bases at V and 0 bases at J, leaving 8 bases unmatched. Looked up from germline, CDR1 is SEHNR and CDR2 is FQNEAQ (reference sequence). In DNA, the CDR3 is TGTGCCAGCAGCTTACCTCTAGCGGCTTCTAGCACAGATACGCAGTATTTT. This sequence encodes CASSLPLAASSTDTQYF.

The chain links TRBV10-3 to TRBJ1-5; D gene uncertain. This CDR3 comprises 14 residues. The V end lost 3 bases, the J end lost 2 bases, and 8 bases lay between the germline ends. Germline V lookup: CDR1 ENHRY, CDR2 SYGVKD. The DNA of the CDR3 is TGTGCCATCAGTGATCCGGTAGGCAATCAGCCCCAGCATTTT. This translates into CAISDPVGNQPQHF.

The chain is built from TRBV3-1 (or the pseudogene TRBV3-2) and TRBJ1-1; TRBD1 agrees at 8 bases. Trimming removed 2 bases from V and 1 base from J; junction bases left unmatched: 9. The CDR3 is 17 residues long. In germline, CDR1 is LGHDT, CDR2 YNNKEL (reference sequence). This CDR3 reads CASSQIGQGWGNTEAFF. CDR3 DNA: TGTGCCAGCAGCCAAATAGGACAGGGATGGGGGAACACTGAAGCTTTCTTT.

The V call is TRBV12-3 or TRBV12-4, the J call TRBJ1-1; no clear D gene. V lost 3 bases to trimming and J lost 6 bases, with 11 bases between them. CDR3 length equals 13 residues. Written as DNA, the CDR3 is TGTGCCAGCAGTTTTGTTTTGCGGGCTGAAGCTTTCTTT. Translated: CASSFVLRAEAFF.

The rearrangement links TRBV3-1 (or the pseudogene TRBV3-2) to TRBJ1-6; D uncertain. V dropped 1 base and J dropped 9 bases, with 7 bases sitting between them. In germline, CDR1 is LGHDT, CDR2 YNNKEL (reference sequence). The CDR3 extends over 13 amino acids. CDR3: CASSQVSRSPLHF. The DNA of the CDR3 is TGTGCCAGCAGCCAAGTTTCCCGTTCACCCCTCCACTTT.

V gene TRBV9 combines with J gene TRBJ2-7; tentative D call: TRBD1 (5 bases). V lost 4 bases, J lost 0 bases, and 14 bases lay in between. Looked up from germline, CDR1 is SGDLS and CDR2 is YYNGEE. CDR3 length equals 15 residues. In nucleotides, the CDR3 is TGTGCCAGCAGCCGATCTTCGACAGTCTCCTACGAGCAGTACTTC. It yields the protein CASSRSSTVSYEQYF.

The chain joins TRBV9 to TRBJ1-2, with D maybe TRBD1 (5 bases). The CDR3 has 14 amino acids. V lost 3 bases, J lost 6 bases, and 15 bases lay in between. Germline V gene sequence: CDR1 SGDLS, CDR2 YYNGEE. The DNA for the CDR3 is TGTGCCAGCAGCGCCAACAGTCCGGGGGATGGCTACACCTTC. The encoded protein is CASSANSPGDGYTF.

This chain joins TRBV5-1 and TRBJ2-3, with TRBD2 identical over 9 bases. After removal of 0 bases from V and 4 bases from J, the junction contained 9 bases not matched to a gene. The V gene's germline CDR1 is SGHRS and CDR2 YFSETQ. This CDR3 contains 17 residues. The CDR3: CASSLAPSGVGADTQYF. In DNA, the CDR3 is TGCGCCAGCAGCTTGGCCCCTAGCGGGGTGGGGGCAGATACGCAGTATTTT.

This sequence joins TRBV15 and TRBJ2-1; D ambiguous. V was clipped by 0 bases and J by 9 bases, with 15 bases between them. This CDR3 has 15 residues. Per germline, CDR1 LNHNV and CDR2 YYDKDF (reference sequence). The CDR3 loop reads CATSRDRPGYGEQFF. The CDR3 coding sequence is TGTGCCACCAGCAGAGATAGGCCAGGATATGGTGAGCAGTTCTTC.

The chain links TRBV4-3 to TRBJ2-3, with a weak D call TRBD1 (5 bases). Germline V gene lookup returns CDR1 LGHNA and CDR2 YSLEER. This CDR3 is built from 16 residues. V lost 0 bases and J 5 bases, leaving 15 bases between the germline ends. Written as DNA, the CDR3 is TGCGCCAGCAGCCAAGATAGGGGTACGGTGCGAGATACGCAGTATTTT. Protein sequence: CASSQDRGTVRDTQYF.

This rearrangement joins TRBV18 to TRBJ1-1; D not certain. The CDR3 covers 13 residues. In germline, CDR1 is KGHSH, CDR2 LQKENI. Trimming cost V 0 bases and J 3 bases, with 5 bases left between them. CDR3 residues: CASSPPRDTEAFF. CDR3 coding DNA: TGTGCCAGCTCACCACCCCGGGACACTGAAGCTTTCTTT.

V usage is TRBV29-1 and J usage is TRBJ2-7; TRBD2 matches at 8 bases. This CDR3 region has 14 residues. The ends lost 6 bases at V and 0 bases at J; junction bases unmatched: 7. Germline CDR1 and CDR2: SQVTM and ANQGSEA. CDR3 in amino acids: CSVQLAESSYEQYF. The DNA of the CDR3 is TGCAGCGTGCAACTAGCGGAGTCCTCCTACGAGCAGTACTTC.

Regarding this clone: Other nucleotide sequences in the sample specify the same CDR3. The V gene is TRBV5-1, the J gene TRBJ1-2, with D tentatively TRBD1 (5 bases). CDR3 length: 13 amino acids. The V gene lost 0 bases and the J gene lost 8 bases, with 11 bases spanning the gap. Germline values: CDR1 SGHRS, CDR2 YFSETQ. The CDR3 is CASSLEAGNGYTF. CDR3 DNA: TGCGCCAGCAGCTTGGAGGCAGGGAACGGCTACACCTTC.

The V gene is TRBV6-1, the J gene TRBJ1-6; perhaps TRBD1 as D (6 bases). Germline CDR1 and CDR2: MNHNS and SASEGT. This CDR3 is built from 15 residues. Deletions cut 2 bases from V and 5 bases from J, with 10 bases between. CDR3 residues: CASSEKGVDNSPLHF. CDR3 DNA: TGTGCCAGCAGTGAAAAGGGGGTTGATAATTCACCCCTCCACTTT.

V is TRBV7-2 and J is TRBJ2-3, with TRBD2 matching 11 bases. The CDR3 is 19 residues long. V lost 3 bases and J lost 0; bases outside the gene matches: 11. CDR1 is SGHTA and CDR2 is FQGNSA in the germline V gene. CDR3 sequence reads: CASSFRSPSGGPSTDTQYF. The CDR3 DNA follows: TGTGCCAGCAGCTTTCGGTCCCCTAGCGGGGGGCCTAGCACAGATACGCAGTATTTT.

The CDR3 spells CASSYGVGLDNTEAFF. DNA of the CDR3: TGTGCCAGCAGTTACGGCGTTGGACTAGACAACACTGAAGCTTTCTTT. The V gene is TRBV6-5, the J gene TRBJ1-1; the D is unclear. The CDR3 covers 16 residues. CDR1 MNHEY and CDR2 SVGAGI come from the germline V gene. Trimming took off 2 bases at V and 2 bases at J, with 15 bases between the two ends.

The count of this clone is one. The V and J genes are TRBV18 and TRBJ2-7, with D possibly being TRBD1 (5 bases). This CDR3 spans 15 amino acids. V shed 3 bases and J shed 2 bases, with 14 bases lying between them. CDR1 and CDR2 (germline): KGHSH, LQKENI. The CDR3 region is CASSPVFQGAYEQYF. The CDR3 DNA follows: TGTGCCAGCTCACCTGTTTTCCAGGGCGCCTACGAGCAGTACTTC.